This T cell receptor beta chain comes out of a study of T cell repertoires in cytomegalovirus infection (dated 2019 in TCRdb). Context from the whole study: Donor HLA type was relevant to the analysis, because carriage of CMV infection together with the matching HLA type was indicated by public TCR beta signatures. Results the study describes overall, beyond this receptor: Cumulative frequency of public TCR beta family members discriminated carriers of CMV infection plus the relevant HLA type in this cohort and an independent 352-donor cohort. The ex vivo response was dominated by HLA-C-restricted CMV-specific TCR beta clonotypes, which also provided the single most frequent clonotype in two of eight donors.

Notes on this clonotype: What this receptor recognizes is not known. Since the CDR3 does not end with the conserved phenylalanine or tryptophan, this likely comes from a read error.

Instrument used: Illumina HiSeq 1500. TCRdb itself trimmed the public reads at Q25 with fastp, ran MiXCR and retained productive beta chains. Each CDR3 protein gets just one entry, which takes the most common genes and DNA from the rows behind it. This sample is represented by hundreds of thousands of distinct CDR3 sequences; less than 40% of them were singletons. Under 3.5% of the sample is in the top ten clones. The source is a human donor in good health (CMV status not recorded). Some clones in this sample may be carry-over from other donors' samples. Sequencing input: PBMCs.

CDR3 protein: CASSLSGRGDTQYL. The nucleotides are TGTGCCAGCAGCCTTAGCGGGCGCGGGGATACGCAGTATCTT. This chain is built from TRBV7-9 and TRBJ2-3, with 7 bases aligning to TRBD2. CDR1 SEHNR and CDR2 FQNEAQ were looked up in the germline V gene (reference sequence). From V the trimming removes 5 bases and from J it removes 6 bases, while the gene matches leave 8 bases of the junction unaccounted for. Including both end residues, the CDR3 is 14 amino acids long. The read is trimmed to its CDR3 DNA, 42 bases read in frame from base 1.